Detailed here is one TCR beta chain. Random hexamers were used to reverse transcribe roughly 0.45 to 1 ug of RNA. TCRdb redid the calling of the immunoSEQ multiplex PCR reads with MiXCR, one entry per CDR3 protein. Of a few hundred thousand distinct CDR3 sequences detected, around 93% appear once; the ten largest clones hold roughly 0.072%. The data were obtained in a study of CD8 T cells in Susac syndrome. This CDR3 has 12 amino acids. Germline assignment: CDR1 SGHDT and CDR2 YYEEEE. With 3 bases removed from V and 7 bases from J, the gap between germline ends came to 10 bases. Material: CD4+ T cells from PBMCs. This receptor was obtained from a human donor with multiple sclerosis. The chain has TRBV5-6 and TRBJ1-2; no clear D gene. In nucleotides, the CDR3 is TGTGCCAGCAGCTGGGGATACGGTGGCTACACCTTC. Protein product: CASSWGYGGYTF.